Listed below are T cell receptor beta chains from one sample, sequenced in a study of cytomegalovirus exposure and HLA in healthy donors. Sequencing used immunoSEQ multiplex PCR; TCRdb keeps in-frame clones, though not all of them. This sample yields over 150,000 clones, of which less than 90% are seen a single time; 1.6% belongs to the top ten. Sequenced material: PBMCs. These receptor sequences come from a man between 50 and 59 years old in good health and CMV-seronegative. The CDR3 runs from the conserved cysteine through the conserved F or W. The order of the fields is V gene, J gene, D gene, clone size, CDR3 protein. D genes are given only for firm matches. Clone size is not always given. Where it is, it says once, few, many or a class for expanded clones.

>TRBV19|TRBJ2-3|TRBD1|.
CASNLDRGHPTDTQYF
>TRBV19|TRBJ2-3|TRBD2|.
CASAMINRGRGGTDTQYF
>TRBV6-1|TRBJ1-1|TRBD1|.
CASSEAGTGRTEAFF
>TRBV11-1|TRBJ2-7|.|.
CASSLELVSYEQYF
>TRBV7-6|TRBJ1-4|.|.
CASSLGGGALEKLFF
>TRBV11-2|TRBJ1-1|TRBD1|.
CASSWDRENTEAFF
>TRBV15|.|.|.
CATSRVSTGEQYF
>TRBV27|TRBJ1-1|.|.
CASSSQGTSIMNTEAFF
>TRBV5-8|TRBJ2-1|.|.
CASSLEGTLGGEQFF
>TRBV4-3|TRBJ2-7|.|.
CASSQEGSSYEQYF
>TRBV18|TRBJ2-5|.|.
CASSPSRTQETQYF
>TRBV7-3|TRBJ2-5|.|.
CASSLTGAGGRETQYF
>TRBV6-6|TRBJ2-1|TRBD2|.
CASSQVGGGDNEQFF
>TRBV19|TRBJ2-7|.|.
CASSIGGQGFTYEQYF
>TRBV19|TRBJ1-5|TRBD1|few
CASNTGGASFSNQPQHF
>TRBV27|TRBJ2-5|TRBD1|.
CASSLGTGYAQYF